These T cell receptor beta chains were read from a single sample in a study of T-cell memory formation after mild COVID-19. From the 5' RACE reads, TCRdb called clonotypes with MiXCR, one entry per CDR3 protein. Here the sample spans 560,000 or so distinct CDR3 sequences, 17% being singletons. Sample: PBMCs or a T cell subset sorted from them (not recorded which). The receptor set was obtained from an adult woman who had mild COVID-19 (a few samples of this study predate the infection). Cell type and time point are not known. CDR3s leave out the opening cysteine and the closing phenylalanine or tryptophan. The D gene is left open where the match is weak.

d_call,j_call,v_call,cdr3_length,cdr3_aa
-,TRBJ1-2,TRBV19,11,ASSEGEGYGYT
-,TRBJ1-5,TRBV12-3/TRBV12-4,12,ASSFWGRDQPQH
-,TRBJ2-3,TRBV5-6,9,ASSSAATQY
-,TRBJ1-5,TRBV24-1,10,ATSDFDQPQH
-,TRBJ2-4,TRBV20-1,14,SASYVPGSAKNIQY
-,TRBJ2-7,TRBV6-5,12,ASSPSANPYEQY
-,TRBJ1-2,TRBV18,12,ASSSERVASGYT
-,TRBJ1-1,TRBV7-2,11,ASSPGRGSKVF
TRBD2,TRBJ2-1,TRBV5-1,14,ASSLLTSGRHNEQF
TRBD2,TRBJ2-3,TRBV10-3,17,AIRPGLAGGLKSTDTQY
TRBD1,TRBJ2-5,TRBV5-1,14,ASSGYSQGAWETQY
-,TRBJ2-2,TRBV5-4,11,ASSEKGGGELF
-,TRBJ2-3,TRBV20-1,11,SARLAATDTQY
-,TRBJ2-7,TRBV4-1,12,ASSPQSLAYEQY
-,TRBJ1-2,TRBV5-1,12,ASSPSVGSGGYT
-,TRBJ2-6,TRBV6-5,14,ASSYSGISGANVLT
-,TRBJ2-7,TRBV29-1,11,SSDREGAYEQY
-,TRBJ2-2,TRBV3-1,12,ASSQPISTGELF
TRBD1,TRBJ1-2,TRBV29-1,12,SVPIGQAGYGYT
TRBD2,TRBJ2-7,TRBV7-8,13,ASGILAGGSYEQY
TRBD2,TRBJ2-1,TRBV7-8,16,ASSLAVTGLAGGNEQF
-,TRBJ1-5,TRBV24-1,12,ATSVGDKSQPQH
-,TRBJ1-4,TRBV7-2,12,ASGAPPHREKLF
TRBD2,TRBJ2-1,TRBV7-2,13,ASSSSGSTYNEQF
TRBD2,TRBJ2-1,TRBV12-3/TRBV12-4,13,ASSFGGGSPGEQF
-,TRBJ1-2,TRBV4-2,9,ASGGYRGYT
TRBD2,TRBJ2-4,TRBV18,15,ASSPGGLAEAKNIQY
-,TRBJ2-7,TRBV7-2,12,ASSIQDQLREQY
TRBD1,TRBJ1-6,TRBV20-1,14,SAVIPGQGDYSPLH
TRBD1,TRBJ1-2,TRBV19,13,ASRPAGRGRDGYT
-,TRBJ1-4,TRBV29-1,11,SVATGTYEKLF
-,TRBJ2-3,TRBV28,12,ASIGYGSTDTQY
TRBD1,TRBJ2-2,TRBV7-2,13,ASRSGTGAFGELF
TRBD2,TRBJ2-1,TRBV6-2/TRBV6-3,15,ASSYGSGRANRNEQF
TRBD2,TRBJ2-5,TRBV20-1,11,SAKRGARETQY
-,TRBJ2-2,TRBV20-1,13,SARTPGAGTGELF
-,TRBJ2-1,TRBV18,13,ASSIRGSSYNEQF
-,TRBJ2-2,TRBV11-2,13,ASSLGRAITGELF
TRBD1,TRBJ2-7,TRBV20-1,12,SALQGTYIYEQY
-,TRBJ1-4,TRBV4-1,14,ASEPGRGTWDEKLF
TRBD1,TRBJ1-1,TRBV18,12,ASSEDRRNTEAF
TRBD1,TRBJ2-3,TRBV5-1,14,ASSFRTGGAVDTQY
TRBD1,TRBJ1-2,TRBV6-5,13,ASSYSGTGGYGYT
TRBD1,TRBJ2-7,TRBV6-1,11,ASSEWTGREQY
-,TRBJ2-4,TRBV12-3/TRBV12-4,16,ASSFVAGSSLAKNIQY
TRBD1,TRBJ2-3,TRBV9,14,ASSVEAGGLGDTQY
TRBD1,TRBJ2-7,TRBV20-1,11,SAWRTGSYEQY
-,TRBJ2-1,TRBV7-9,14,ASSLEVIHKDNEQF
TRBD2,TRBJ2-1,TRBV30,11,AWSGSGSYEQF
TRBD1,TRBJ1-1,TRBV5-1,15,ASSPHWAGGMNTEAF
-,TRBJ2-1,TRBV20-1,11,RVAGGAGNEQF
TRBD2,TRBJ2-7,TRBV7-2,13,ASSVTSGDTYEQY
-,TRBJ1-1,TRBV9,14,ASSDGWRQPNTEAF
TRBD1,TRBJ1-6,TRBV20-1,13,SARTGTAYNSPLH
TRBD2,TRBJ2-7,TRBV6-5,14,ASSYLASGGSYEQY